A selection of T cell receptor beta chains follows, all from one sample in a study of T-cell memory formation after mild COVID-19. TCRdb re-called the 5' RACE reads with MiXCR, one entry per CDR3 protein. The repertoire holds hundreds of thousands of distinct CDR3 sequences, with approximately 20% as singletons. The sequencing input was PBMCs or a T cell subset sorted from them (not recorded which). These receptors were collected from a man younger than 30 who had mild COVID-19 (a few samples of this study predate the infection). Cell type and time point are not known. Each CDR3 is given with its conserved first and last residue. A D gene is named only where the DNA matches it firmly. For some rows the clone size is stated as once, few or many, or as a class when expanded; others skip it.

.	14	TRBV6-2/TRBV6-3	TRBJ2-5	many	CASSNHGGEETQYF	TGTGCCAGCAGTAACCACGGCGGGGAAGAGACCCAGTACTTC
.	14	TRBV5-1	TRBJ1-6	once	CASSSQGVDSPLHF	TGCGCCAGCAGCTCACAGGGAGTGGATTCACCCCTCCACTTT
.	13	TRBV7-3	TRBJ2-5	.	CASSFSSQETQYF	TGTGCCAGCAGCTTTAGCAGCCAAGAGACCCAGTACTTC
TRBD2	13	TRBV29-1	TRBJ2-1	.	CSVDGTSVYEQFF	TGCAGCGTTGACGGGACTAGCGTCTATGAGCAGTTCTTC
.	14	TRBV6-2/TRBV6-3	TRBJ2-7	.	CASTTRGWTYEQYF	TGTGCCAGCACCACGAGGGGGTGGACCTACGAGCAGTACTTC
.	16	TRBV7-2	TRBJ1-5	few	CASSLVFGGTPGPQHF	TGTGCCAGCAGCTTAGTTTTTGGGGGGACCCCGGGGCCCCAGCATTTT
.	14	TRBV7-3	TRBJ1-1	.	CASGTPDSYTEAFF	TGTGCCAGCGGGACCCCCGACAGTTACACTGAAGCTTTCTTT
.	14	TRBV7-6	TRBJ2-7	few	CASSHAPGRGEQYF	TGTGCCAGCAGCCACGCACCGGGTAGGGGCGAGCAGTACTTC
.	15	TRBV11-3	TRBJ2-3	once	CASSLPGFLTDTQYF	TGTGCCAGCAGCTTGCCCGGGTTCCTCACAGATACGCAGTATTTT
TRBD1	14	TRBV9	TRBJ1-1	.	CASSADRGNTEAFF	TGTGCCAGCAGCGCTGACAGGGGGAACACTGAAGCTTTCTTT
.	16	TRBV7-2	TRBJ2-3	few	CASSLLGWGGQDTQYF	TGTGCCAGCAGCCTACTAGGGTGGGGAGGACAAGATACGCAGTATTTT
.	13	TRBV20-1	TRBJ1-5	.	CSAGADSNQPQHF	TGCAGTGCCGGGGCCGATAGCAATCAGCCCCAGCATTTT
TRBD2	15	TRBV4-2	TRBJ2-3	.	CASSGLAGSTDTQYF	TGTGCCAGCAGTGGACTAGCGGGGAGCACAGATACGCAGTATTTT
TRBD2	14	TRBV3-1	TRBJ2-2	.	CASSQGSGEGELFF	TGTGCCAGCAGCCAAGGGAGCGGGGAGGGGGAGCTGTTTTTT
TRBD2	17	TRBV7-2	TRBJ2-3	.	CASSLARRGGSTDTQYF	TGTGCCAGCAGCTTAGCGCGGCGGGGGGGTAGCACAGATACGCAGTATTTT
.	14	TRBV30	TRBJ2-5	.	CAWRPTGPLETQYF	TGTGCCTGGAGGCCGACCGGGCCATTGGAGACCCAGTACTTC
TRBD2	15	TRBV5-1	TRBJ2-1	.	CASRRLAGLYNEQFF	TGCGCCAGCAGGCGTCTAGCGGGGCTATACAATGAGCAGTTCTTC
.	14	TRBV9	TRBJ1-4	.	CASSAGRGGEKLFF	TGTGCCAGCAGCGCGGGACGTGGGGGTGAAAAACTGTTTTTT
.	12	TRBV20-1	TRBJ1-2	.	CSARVFGYGYTF	TGCAGTGCTAGGGTATTCGGCTATGGCTACACCTTC
.	13	TRBV7-2	TRBJ2-5	few	CASSYLYQETQYF	TGTGCCAGCAGCTATCTGTACCAAGAGACCCAGTACTTC
TRBD1	12	TRBV28	TRBJ2-3	few	CASTSTGTGAYF	TGTGCCAGCACGTCCACCGGGACAGGGGCGTATTTT
TRBD2	16	TRBV3-1	TRBJ2-3	.	CASSQRASGDTDTQYF	TGTGCCAGCAGCCAGCGAGCTAGCGGAGACACAGATACGCAGTATTTT